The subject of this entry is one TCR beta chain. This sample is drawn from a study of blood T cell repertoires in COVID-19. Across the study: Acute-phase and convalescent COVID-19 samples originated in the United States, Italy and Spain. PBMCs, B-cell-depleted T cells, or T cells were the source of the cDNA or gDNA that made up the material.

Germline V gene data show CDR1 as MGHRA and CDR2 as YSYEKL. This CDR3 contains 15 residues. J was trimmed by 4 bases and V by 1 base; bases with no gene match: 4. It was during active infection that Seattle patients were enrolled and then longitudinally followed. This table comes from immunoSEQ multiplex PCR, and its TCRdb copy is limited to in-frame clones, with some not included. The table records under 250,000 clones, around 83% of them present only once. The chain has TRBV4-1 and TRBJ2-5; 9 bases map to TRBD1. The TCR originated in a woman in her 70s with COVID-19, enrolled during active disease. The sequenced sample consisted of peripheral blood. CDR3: CASSQVGQGGETQYF. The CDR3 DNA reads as TGCGCCAGCAGCCAAGTGGGACAGGGAGGAGAGACCCAGTACTTC.